The 24 T cell receptor beta chains below were found in one sample sequenced in a study of identical twins. TCRdb reprocessed the 5' RACE reads via MiXCR and lists one record per CDR3 protein. The table shows about 530,000 distinct CDR3 sequences, with 20% to 25% occurring only once. Another study also made use of these data, one on yellow fever vaccine responses in identical twins.

The sequenced material came from CD4+ T cells sorted from blood. These receptors originate from a woman between 18 and 29 years old in good health.

The chain combines TRBV7-8 with TRBJ2-2; D is perhaps TRBD1 (6 bases). Germline CDR1 SGHVS, CDR2 FQNEAQ. V lost 2 bases, J lost 8 bases, and 24 bases lay in between. This CDR3 has 18 amino acids. In DNA form, the CDR3 reads TGTGCCAGCAGCTTATACGGTTGGAGTGGGGACATCGGGGGGGAGCTGTTTTTT. Its translation is CASSLYGWSGDIGGELFF. Variable domain in full (rest from reference TRBV7-8 and TRBJ2-2): GAGVSQSPRYKVAKRGQDVALRCDPISGHVSLFWYQQALGQGPEFLTYFQNEAQLDKSGLPSDRFFAERPEGSVSTLKIQRTQQEDSAVYLCASSLYGWSGDIGGELFFGEGSRLTVL.

The chain has TRBV19 and TRBJ1-3; tentatively, D is TRBD1 (6 bases). The CDR3 is made up of 17 amino acids. The germline V and J ends were trimmed by 8 bases and 0 bases, with 20 bases remaining between them. CDR1 and CDR2 (germline): LNHDA, SQIVND (reference sequence). CDR3 protein: CASVFAHQGTSGNTIYF. The CDR3 DNA reads TGTGCCAGTGTTTTTGCCCATCAGGGGACCTCTGGAAACACCATATATTTT.

This clonotype was found a few times. The V call is TRBV10-3, the J call TRBJ2-1; TRBD2 agrees at 8 bases. Trimming removed 8 bases from V and 5 bases from J; junction bases left unmatched: 11. Germline loops: CDR1 ENHRY, CDR2 SYGVKD. The CDR3 length is 15 residues. DNA for the CDR3: TGTGCCATCTCTTCCAGCGGGGGCCGTAACAATGAGCAGTTCTTC. Protein: CAISSSGGRNNEQFF.

This clonotype was seen more than once but under ten times. The chain carries TRBV7-9 and TRBJ2-3; no firm D call. Germline CDR1 reads SEHNR; CDR2 reads FQNEAQ (reference sequence). This CDR3 has 14 residues. V shed 8 bases and J shed 5 bases, with 17 bases lying between them. CDR3 nucleotides: TGTGCCAGCCAGGAGCCCCGAGCGCGAGATACGCAGTATTTT. It is translated as CASQEPRARDTQYF. The full variable domain, rest sourced from reference TRBV7-9 and TRBJ2-3, is DTGVSQNPRHKITKRGQNVTFRCDPISEHNRLYWYRQTLGQGPEFLTYFQNEAQLEKSRLLSDRFSAERPKGSFSTLEIQRTEQGDSAMYLCASQEPRARDTQYFGPGTRLTVL.

This CDR3 is CASSLPGQGPADTQYF. CDR3 sequence (DNA): TGTGCCAGCAGCTTACCGGGACAGGGGCCGGCAGATACGCAGTATTTT. The chain couples TRBV7-3 to TRBJ2-3; 10 bases map to TRBD1. The germline V gene has CDR1 SGHTA and CDR2 FQGTGA. This CDR3 has 16 residues. The V and J ends lost 2 bases and 4 bases, in that order; junction bases with no gene match: 6.

This rearrangement joins TRBV11-1 to TRBJ2-7, with D possibly TRBD1 on 6 matching bases. Trimming removed 1 base at V and 0 bases at J, with 19 bases between. Germline V lookup: CDR1 SGHAT, CDR2 FQDESV (reference sequence). The CDR3 covers 18 residues. DNA for the CDR3: TGTGCCAGCAGCTTAGACCCACACGGACAGCCCCTCTCCTACGAGCAGTACTTC. Translation gives CASSLDPHGQPLSYEQYF. The full variable domain, with the rest looked up from reference TRBV11-1 and TRBJ2-7, is EAEVAQSPRYKITEKSQAVAFWCDPISGHATLYWYRQILGQGPELLVQFQDESVVDDSQLPKDRFSAERLKGVDSTLKIQPAELGDSAMYLCASSLDPHGQPLSYEQYFGPGTRLTVT.

The genes are TRBV7-3 and TRBJ2-3; D is uncertain. The CDR3 consists of 14 residues. The V end lost 3 bases, the J end lost 2 bases, and 9 bases lay between the germline ends. Per the germline V gene, CDR1 is SGHTA and CDR2 is FQGTGA. This chain's CDR3 is CASSLDPHTDTQYF. The CDR3 DNA reads TGTGCCAGCAGCTTGGATCCTCACACAGATACGCAGTATTTT.

The sample holds a few counts of this clonotype. The chain links TRBV27 to TRBJ2-3, with 14 nucleotides matching TRBD2. V trimming: 6 bases; J trimming: 5 bases; junction bases outside the gene matches: 10. The length of the CDR3 is 17 residues. The germline V gene has CDR1 MNHEY and CDR2 SMNVEV (reference sequence). The CDR3 is CASSRIGTSGSIDTQYF. CDR3 DNA: TGTGCCAGCAGCCGTATCGGGACTAGCGGGAGTATAGATACGCAGTATTTT.

The chain couples TRBV12-3 or TRBV12-4 to TRBJ1-5; D unresolved. V lost 2 bases to trimming and J lost 8 bases, with 10 bases between them. The length of the CDR3 is 13 residues. CDR3 sequence (DNA): TGTGCCAGCAGTTTATCTCCAATTGAGCCCCAGCATTTT. Amino acids: CASSLSPIEPQHF.

This clonotype was seen more than once but under ten times. V is TRBV29-1 and J is TRBJ2-3; unclear D gene. The V and J ends lost 6 bases and 2 bases respectively, with 15 bases between them. This CDR3 has 14 amino acids. Germline assignment: CDR1 SQVTM and CDR2 ANQGSEA. CDR3 loop: CSVWRTPATDTQYF. The CDR3, as DNA: TGCAGCGTCTGGCGGACGCCTGCCACAGATACGCAGTATTTT.

Only a few counts were recorded for this clonotype. The chain links TRBV5-1 to TRBJ2-1; D is perhaps TRBD1 (5 bases). Germline V gene data show CDR1 as SGHRS and CDR2 as YFSETQ. Trimming took off 2 bases at V and 5 bases at J, with 8 bases between the two ends. This CDR3 comprises 13 residues. The CDR3 DNA sequence: TGCGCCAGCAGCTTACAGGACAACAATGAGCAGTTCTTC. Protein product: CASSLQDNNEQFF.

This clonotype was counted only a few times. The chain combines TRBV29-1 with TRBJ2-3; TRBD1 agrees at 7 bases. CDR1 SQVTM and CDR2 ANQGSEA come from the germline V gene. This CDR3 is 17 amino acids long. Unmatched junction bases numbered 14, after V lost 4 bases and J lost 1 base. CDR3 residues: CSVGSPWTGGGTDTQYF. In DNA form, the CDR3 reads TGCAGCGTTGGTTCCCCCTGGACAGGAGGTGGCACAGATACGCAGTATTTT.

The chain carries TRBV6-1 and TRBJ2-7; the match to TRBD1 covers 9 bases. The V gene's germline CDR1 is MNHNS and CDR2 SASEGT. The CDR3 consists of 15 residues. The ends lost 6 bases at V and 6 bases at J; junction bases unmatched: 12. DNA of the CDR3: TGTGCCAGCAGCTTCTTCGGGACAGGGTGGGGCGAGCAGTACTTC. Its translation: CASSFFGTGWGEQYF.

This chain connects TRBV5-1 to TRBJ1-1, with D tentatively TRBD1 (5 bases). Germline V gene sequence: CDR1 SGHRS, CDR2 YFSETQ. The CDR3 is 14 amino acids. V was pared by 0 bases and J by 5 bases, with 11 bases between. DNA for the CDR3: TGCGCCAGCAGCTTGGAGGGGATAAGGACTGAAGCTTTCTTT. Protein product: CASSLEGIRTEAFF. Supplemented by reference TRBV5-1 and TRBJ1-1, the full variable domain reads KAGVTQTPRYLIKTRGQQVTLSCSPISGHRSVSWYQQTPGQGLQFLFEYFSETQRNKGNFPGRFSGRQFSNSRSEMNVSTLELGDSALYLCASSLEGIRTEAFFGQGTRLTVV.

V is TRBV12-3 or TRBV12-4 and J is TRBJ2-7; D may be TRBD2 (6 bases). The CDR3 covers 14 residues. Trimming removed 6 bases from V and 3 bases from J, with 15 bases in between. The CDR3 bases are TGTGCCAGCAGCCCGACTAGATACTTCTACGAGCAGTACTTC. As protein: CASSPTRYFYEQYF.

The chain is built from TRBV4-1 and TRBJ2-5, with D perhaps matching TRBD1 (6 bases). The CDR3 has 16 amino acids. Germline V gives CDR1 MGHRA, CDR2 YSYEKL. Trimming stripped 4 bases from V and 1 base from J, with 16 bases between. In nucleotides, the CDR3 is TGCGCCAGCAGCCTCGGCGGCGGACAGTCCCAAGAGACCCAGTACTTC. Translation: CASSLGGGQSQETQYF.

There are a few counts of this clonotype. The chain couples TRBV28 to TRBJ1-2, with D tentatively TRBD1 (6 bases). This CDR3 region has 13 residues. V was trimmed by 2 bases and J by 7 bases, leaving 11 bases between them. Germline V gene sequence: CDR1 MDHEN, CDR2 SYDVKM. The CDR3 DNA reads TGTGCCAGCAGTTTAGGTACAGGGACTGGCTACACCTTC. Translated: CASSLGTGTGYTF.

This rearrangement joins TRBV10-3 to TRBJ2-1; 12 bases match TRBD2. Germline lookup yields CDR1 ENHRY and CDR2 SYGVKD. The V and J ends lost 7 bases and 6 bases, in that order; junction bases with no gene match: 4. The CDR3 consists of 14 residues. The CDR3 DNA is TGTGCCATCAATGGACTAGCGGGATTCAATGAGCAGTTCTTC. Translation: CAINGLAGFNEQFF.

This clonotype was detected a few times. The CDR3 DNA sequence: TGTGCCAGCAGCTCTCGGGACACAGGGGCGGCGCTAACCGGGGAGCTGTTTTTT. This sequence encodes CASSSRDTGAALTGELFF. The chain is built from TRBV7-6 and TRBJ2-2; TRBD1 agrees at 7 bases. This CDR3 spans 18 amino acids. The V gene's germline CDR1 is SGHVS and CDR2 FNYEAQ. V trimming: 4 bases; J trimming: 5 bases; junction bases outside the gene matches: 16.

The CDR3 bases are TGTGCCAGCAGTTACCAACTAGCGGGGGGCCGGAATGAGCAGTTCTTC. It yields the protein CASSYQLAGGRNEQFF. The rearrangement uses TRBV6-5 and TRBJ2-1; 12 nucleotides match TRBD2. The CDR3 loop spans 16 amino acids. In germline, CDR1 is MNHEY, CDR2 SVGAGI. Trimming removed 2 bases from V and 7 bases from J; junction bases left unmatched: 6.

The V gene is TRBV10-3, the J gene TRBJ2-3; D perhaps matches TRBD1 (6 bases). The CDR3 has 18 residues. Trimming pared 0 bases from V and 2 bases from J, leaving 18 bases between. The germline CDR1 and CDR2 sequences are ENHRY and SYGVKD. CDR3 residues: CAISESPPQGSATDTQYF. As DNA, the CDR3 is TGTGCCATCAGTGAGTCCCCCCCCCAGGGGTCGGCCACAGATACGCAGTATTTT.

This clonotype was observed once. This chain connects TRBV19 to TRBJ2-7; TRBD1 matches 12 bases. CDR3 length equals 15 residues. Germline V gives CDR1 LNHDA, CDR2 SQIVND (reference sequence). V shed 3 bases, J shed 4 bases, and the junction held 4 bases outside the gene matches. Written as DNA, the CDR3 is TGTGCCAGTAGTATCCCGGGACAGGGGGCTTACGAGCAGTACTTC. Residues: CASSIPGQGAYEQYF.

The chain recombines TRBV10-3 with TRBJ2-1; D perhaps matches TRBD1 (6 bases). This CDR3 has 15 amino acids. CDR1 ENHRY and CDR2 SYGVKD come from the germline V gene. The V end lost 11 bases, the J end lost 4 bases, and 21 bases lay between the germline ends. The chain's CDR3 is CASGDSVATYNEQFF. The CDR3 coding sequence is TGTGCCTCAGGGGATTCGGTAGCGACTTACAATGAGCAGTTCTTC.

This clonotype was counted between two and nine times. The J gene is TRBJ2-7, the V gene TRBV20-1, with a weak D call TRBD2 (6 bases). CDR3 length: 14 amino acids. Deletions cut 0 bases from V and 7 bases from J, with 16 bases between. Germline V lookup: CDR1 DFQATT, CDR2 SNEGSKA (reference sequence). The CDR3 coding sequence is TGCAGTGCTAGAGATCTCCGGGATGGGGGGGAGCAGTACTTC. This codes for CSARDLRDGGEQYF.